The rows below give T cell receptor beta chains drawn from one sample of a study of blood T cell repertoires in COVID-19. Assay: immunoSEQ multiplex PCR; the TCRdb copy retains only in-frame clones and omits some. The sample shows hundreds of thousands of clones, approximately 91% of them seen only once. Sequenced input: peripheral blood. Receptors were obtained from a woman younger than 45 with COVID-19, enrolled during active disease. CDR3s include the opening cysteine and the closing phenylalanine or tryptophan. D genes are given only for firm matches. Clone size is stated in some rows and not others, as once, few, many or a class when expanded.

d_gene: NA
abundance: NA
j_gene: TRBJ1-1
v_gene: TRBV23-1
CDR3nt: TGCGCCAGCAGTCCGACAGGCACGCACACTGAAGCTTTCTTT
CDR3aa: CASSPTGTHTEAFF

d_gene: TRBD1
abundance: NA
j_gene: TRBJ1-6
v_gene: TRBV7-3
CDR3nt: TGTGCCAGCAGCTTAACCCACAGGGGGAATTCACCCCTCCACTTT
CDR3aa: CASSLTHRGNSPLHF

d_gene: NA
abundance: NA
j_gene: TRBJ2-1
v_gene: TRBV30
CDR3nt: TGTGCCTGGAGGAGGACAGCCTACAATGAGCAGTTCTTC
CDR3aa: CAWRRTAYNEQFF

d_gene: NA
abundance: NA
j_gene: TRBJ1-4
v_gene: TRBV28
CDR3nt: TGTGCCAGCAGTTCTCCATTGTGGCCCCGGGGAGAGAATGCTAATGAAAAACTGTTTTTT
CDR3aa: CASSSPLWPRGENANEKLFF

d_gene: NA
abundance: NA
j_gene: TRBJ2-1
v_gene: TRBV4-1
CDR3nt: TGCGCCAGCAGCCAAGTCTTGTCTACTTATGAGCAGTTCTTC
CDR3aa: CASSQVLSTYEQFF

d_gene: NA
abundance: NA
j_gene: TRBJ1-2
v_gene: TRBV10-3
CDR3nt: TGTGCCATCAGTGCGGGGGTCGGCTACACCTTC
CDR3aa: CAISAGVGYTF

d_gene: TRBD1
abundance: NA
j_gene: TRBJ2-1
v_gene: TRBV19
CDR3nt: TGTGCCAGTAGTATTTTCGGGGACAGCGAGTCGCAGTTCTTC
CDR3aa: CASSIFGDSESQFF

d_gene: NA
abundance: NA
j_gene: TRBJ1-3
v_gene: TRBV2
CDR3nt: TGTGCCAGCGGCACAGCCGTTGAGGGTGGAAACACCATATATTTT
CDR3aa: CASGTAVEGGNTIYF

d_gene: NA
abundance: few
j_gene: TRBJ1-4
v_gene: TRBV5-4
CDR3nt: TGTGCCAGCAGTTCTGACTCGGGGGTCGAAAAACTGTTTTTT
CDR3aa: CASSSDSGVEKLFF

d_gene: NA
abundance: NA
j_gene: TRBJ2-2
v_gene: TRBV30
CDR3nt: TGTGCCTGGAGAGGACAGCGTCTTACCGGGGAGCTGTTTTTT
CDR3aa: CAWRGQRLTGELFF

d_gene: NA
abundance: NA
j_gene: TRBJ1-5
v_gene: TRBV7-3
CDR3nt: TGTGCCAGCGCCAGGGAAAGCAATCAGCCCCAGCATTTT
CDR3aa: CASARESNQPQHF

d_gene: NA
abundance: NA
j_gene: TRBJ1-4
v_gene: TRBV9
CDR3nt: TGTGCCAGCAGCGACCCCACGGGGGAAAAACTGTTTTTT
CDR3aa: CASSDPTGEKLFF

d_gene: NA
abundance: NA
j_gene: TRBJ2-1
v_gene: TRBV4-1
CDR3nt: TGCGCCAGCAGCCAGCTGTTCTCCGCGGGTGAGCAGTTCTTC
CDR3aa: CASSQLFSAGEQFF

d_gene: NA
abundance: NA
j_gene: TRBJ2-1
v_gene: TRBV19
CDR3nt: TGTGCCAGTAGTTTGGGTAGACTAGGCTATGAGCAGTTCTTC
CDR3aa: CASSLGRLGYEQFF

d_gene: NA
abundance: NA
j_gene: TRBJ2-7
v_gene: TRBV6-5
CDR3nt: TGTGCCAGCAAGGTAGCGGAATCCTACGAGCAGTACTTC
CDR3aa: CASKVAESYEQYF

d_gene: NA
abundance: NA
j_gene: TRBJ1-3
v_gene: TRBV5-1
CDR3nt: TGCGCCAGCAGCTCAAGTGGGGGGATAAGCTCTGGAAACACCATATATTTT
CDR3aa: CASSSSGGISSGNTIYF

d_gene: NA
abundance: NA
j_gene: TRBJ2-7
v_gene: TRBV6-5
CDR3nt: TGTGCCAGCAGTTACGAGGTCAGCTCCTACGAGCAGTACTTC
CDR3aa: CASSYEVSSYEQYF

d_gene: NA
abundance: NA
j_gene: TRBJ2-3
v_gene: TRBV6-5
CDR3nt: TGTGCCAGCAGTTACTCGCAGGGCTTCGATACGCAGTATTTT
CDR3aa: CASSYSQGFDTQYF

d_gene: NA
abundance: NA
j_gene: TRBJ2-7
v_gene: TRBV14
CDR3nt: TGTGCCAGCAGCCAAGGAAGAATTAGCTCCTACGAGCAGTACTTC
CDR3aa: CASSQGRISSYEQYF

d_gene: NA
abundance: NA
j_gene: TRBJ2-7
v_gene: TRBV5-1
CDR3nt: TGCGCCAGCAGGTCCGGCTACGAGCAGTACTTC
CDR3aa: CASRSGYEQYF

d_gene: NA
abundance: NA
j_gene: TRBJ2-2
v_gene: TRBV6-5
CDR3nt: TGTGCCAGCAGCGCCGGGACCGGGGAGCTGTTTTTT
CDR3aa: CASSAGTGELFF

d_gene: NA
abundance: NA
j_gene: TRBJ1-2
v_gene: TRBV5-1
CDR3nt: TGCGCCAGCAGCTTGGCCGAGGTTCGCTGGAGCTATGGCTACACCTTC
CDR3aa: CASSLAEVRWSYGYTF